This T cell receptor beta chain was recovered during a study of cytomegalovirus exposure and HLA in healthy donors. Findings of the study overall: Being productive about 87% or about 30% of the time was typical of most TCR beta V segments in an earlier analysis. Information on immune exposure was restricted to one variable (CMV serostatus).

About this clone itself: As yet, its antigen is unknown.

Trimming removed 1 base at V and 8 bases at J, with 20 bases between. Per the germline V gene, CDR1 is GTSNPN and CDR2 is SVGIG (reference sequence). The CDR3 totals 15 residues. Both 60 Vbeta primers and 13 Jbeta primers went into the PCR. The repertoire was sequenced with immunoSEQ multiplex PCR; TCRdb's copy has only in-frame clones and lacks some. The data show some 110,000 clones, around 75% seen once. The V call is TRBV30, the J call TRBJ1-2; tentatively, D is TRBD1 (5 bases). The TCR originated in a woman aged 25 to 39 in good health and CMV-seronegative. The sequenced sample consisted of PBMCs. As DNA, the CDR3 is TGTGCCTGGAGTGAACCCCCCCAGGACACGACGGGCTACACCTTC. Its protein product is CAWSEPPQDTTGYTF. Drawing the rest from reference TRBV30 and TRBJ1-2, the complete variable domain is SQTIHQWPATLVQPVGSPLSLECTVEGTSNPNLYWYRQAAGRGLQLLFYSVGIGQISSEVPQNLSASRPQDRQFILSSKKLLLSDSGFYLCAWSEPPQDTTGYTFGSGTRLTVV.